This T cell receptor (beta chain) came from a study of monozygotic twins with cystic fibrosis. Overall study findings and caveats: The repertoire was suggested to be naive-dominated, clonality median around 0.01. Unrelated CF individuals shared fewer identical clonotypes than monozygotic CF twins.

As for this clone: Antigen: not known.

Repertoires were generated with immunoSEQ multiplex PCR, while TCRdb's copy carries only in-frame clones and drops some. Among some 22,000 clones listed, 95% to 98% were seen once. CDR1 and CDR2 (germline): LNHNV, YYDKDF (reference sequence). The CDR3 sequence is 15 residues long. With V trimmed by 1 base and J by 7 bases, 6 bases remained unmatched. The J gene is TRBJ2-1, the V gene TRBV15; 8 bases are a match to TRBD2. This TCR was recovered from a girl aged 5-17 years with cystic fibrosis. Sequencing was carried out using blood. Written as DNA, the CDR3 is TGTGCCACCAGCAGAGTTGCGGGAGGAGGTAATGAGCAGTTCTTC. Protein: CATSRVAGGGNEQFF.